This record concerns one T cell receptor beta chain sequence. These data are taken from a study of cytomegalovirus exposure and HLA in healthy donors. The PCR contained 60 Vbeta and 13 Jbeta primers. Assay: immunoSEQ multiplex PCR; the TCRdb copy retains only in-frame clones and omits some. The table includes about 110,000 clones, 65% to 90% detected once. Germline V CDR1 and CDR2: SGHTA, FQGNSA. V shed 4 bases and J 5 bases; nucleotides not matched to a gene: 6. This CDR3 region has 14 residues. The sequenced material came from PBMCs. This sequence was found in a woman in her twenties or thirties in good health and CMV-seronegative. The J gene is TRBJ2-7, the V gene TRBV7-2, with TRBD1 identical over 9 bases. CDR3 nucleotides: TGTGCCAGCAGCTCCGGGACAGGGACCCACGAGCAGTACTTC. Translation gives CASSSGTGTHEQYF. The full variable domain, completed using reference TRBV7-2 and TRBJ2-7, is GAGVSQSPSNKVTEKGKDVELRCDPISGHTALYWYRQSLGQGLEFLIYFQGNSAPDKSGLPSDRFSAERTGGSVSTLTIQRTQQEDSAVYLCASSSGTGTHEQYFGPGTRLTVT.